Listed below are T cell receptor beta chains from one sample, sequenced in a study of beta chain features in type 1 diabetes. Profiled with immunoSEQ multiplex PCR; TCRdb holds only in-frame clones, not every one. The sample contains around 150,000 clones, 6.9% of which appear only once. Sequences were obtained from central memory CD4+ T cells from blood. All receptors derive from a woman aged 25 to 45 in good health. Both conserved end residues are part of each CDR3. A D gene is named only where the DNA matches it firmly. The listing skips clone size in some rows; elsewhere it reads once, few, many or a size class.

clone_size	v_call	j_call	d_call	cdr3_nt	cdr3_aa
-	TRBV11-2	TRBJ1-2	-	TGTGCCAGCAGCTTAGGGCGGCAAGGCCTGTACACCTTC	CASSLGRQGLYTF
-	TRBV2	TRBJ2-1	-	TGTGCCACAACAGGCCTCGGGAGCCTGGCGGTTCATGAGCAGTTCTTC	CATTGLGSLAVHEQFF
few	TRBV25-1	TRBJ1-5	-	TGCCCATCCCCGCCCCAGCATTTT	CPSPPQHF
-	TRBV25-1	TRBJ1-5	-	TGTGCCAGCAGTGAATCGACGGGGGGGCAGCCCCAGCATTTT	CASSESTGGQPQHF
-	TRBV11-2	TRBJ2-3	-	TGTGCCAGCAGCCCCAATGGGCAGCAAACAGATACGCAGTATTTT	CASSPNGQQTDTQYF
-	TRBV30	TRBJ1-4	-	TGTGCCTGGAGTAACAGCTTACATCAAGACGGGAAAAAACTGTTTTTT	CAWSNSLHQDGKKLFF
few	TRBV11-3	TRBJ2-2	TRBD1	TGTGCCAGCAGGCCGACAGGGGCCGGGGAGCTGTTTTTT	CASRPTGAGELFF
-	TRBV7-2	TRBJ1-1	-	TGTGCCAGCAGCTTAATTCAGGGGACGGACACTGAAGCTTTCTTT	CASSLIQGTDTEAFF
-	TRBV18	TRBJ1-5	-	TGTGCCAGCTCACCATCCGCGCCAGGGTACAATCAGCCCCAGCATTTT	CASSPSAPGYNQPQHF
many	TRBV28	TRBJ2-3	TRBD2	TGTGCCAGCAAATTTACTAGCGGGAGAAATACGCAGTATTTT	CASKFTSGRNTQYF
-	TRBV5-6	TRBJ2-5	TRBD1	TGTGCCAGCAGCTTACGGACAGGGGAAGGCGGGCAAGAGACCCAGTACTTC	CASSLRTGEGGQETQYF
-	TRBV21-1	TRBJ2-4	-	TGTGCCAAGATAGAGCGGGCGGGAGAAAAAAACATTCAGTACTTC	CAKIERAGEKNIQYF
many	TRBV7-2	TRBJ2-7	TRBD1	TGTGCCAGCAGCTTACGACGACAGGGGTTTGGGCAGTACTTC	CASSLRRQGFGQYF
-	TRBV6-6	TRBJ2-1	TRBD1	TGTGCCAGCAGCCGGGACAGGGTGGTTGTGGGGTTCTTC	CASSRDRVVVGFF
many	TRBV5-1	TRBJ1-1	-	TGCGCCAGCAGCTTGGACGGACAAATGAACACTGAAGCTTTCTTT	CASSLDGQMNTEAFF
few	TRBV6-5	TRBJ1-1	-	TGTGCCAGCAGTTACTCTTTGACAGACTTTGAAGCTTTCTTT	CASSYSLTDFEAFF
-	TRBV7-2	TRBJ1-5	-	TGTGCCAGCAGCGCCAAACAGGGAAGGGGCAATCAGCCCCAGCATTTT	CASSAKQGRGNQPQHF
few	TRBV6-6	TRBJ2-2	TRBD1	TGTGCCAGCACCCTGATGACAGGGTCCGGGGAGCTGTTTTTT	CASTLMTGSGELFF
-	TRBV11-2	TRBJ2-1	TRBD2	TGTGCCAGCAGCGTACGGACTCGGCCGGGACTAGCGGGAGGTGAGCAGTTCTTC	CASSVRTRPGLAGGEQFF
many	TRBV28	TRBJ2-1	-	TGTGCCAGCAGTCCCCCGGACTCTTTGACGGAAAATGAGCAGTTCTTC	CASSPPDSLTENEQFF
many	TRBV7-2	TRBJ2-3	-	TGTGCCAGCAGCTTGGGCCTTCAGCCAGATACGCAGTATTTT	CASSLGLQPDTQYF
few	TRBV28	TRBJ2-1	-	TGTGCCAGCAGTTTACTAGGACAGAGCTCCTACAATGAGCAGTTCTTC	CASSLLGQSSYNEQFF
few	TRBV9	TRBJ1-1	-	TGTGCCAGCAGCGCGGGGGATTCCAACACTGAAGCTTTCTTT	CASSAGDSNTEAFF
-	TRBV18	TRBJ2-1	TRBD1	TGTGCCAGCTCGCCCGGGACAGCGTACAATGAGCAGTTCTTC	CASSPGTAYNEQFF
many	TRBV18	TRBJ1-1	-	TGTGCCAGCTCATTCGGGGAGAACACTGAAGCTTTCTTT	CASSFGENTEAFF
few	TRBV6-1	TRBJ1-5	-	TGTGCCAGCAGTGGGCAGGTCAGCAATCAGCCCCAGCATTTT	CASSGQVSNQPQHF
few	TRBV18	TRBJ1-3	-	TGTGCCAGCTCAAAGTCGGGGGGAACTGGAAACACCATATATTTT	CASSKSGGTGNTIYF
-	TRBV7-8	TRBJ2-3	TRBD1	TGTGCCAGCAGACAAGACAGGGGGCTCGCAGATACGCAGTATTTT	CASRQDRGLADTQYF
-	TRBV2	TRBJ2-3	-	TGTGCCAGCAAGTCCCGGGACACAATCTTCACAGATACGCAGTATTTT	CASKSRDTIFTDTQYF
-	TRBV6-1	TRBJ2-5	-	TGTGCCAGCAGTTCCCAGGTGGGGCCCCAAGAGACCCAGTACTTC	CASSSQVGPQETQYF
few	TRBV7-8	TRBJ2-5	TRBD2	TGTGCCAGCAGCCAGGGACGGGAGCGGGGGCAGGAGACCCAGTACTTC	CASSQGRERGQETQYF